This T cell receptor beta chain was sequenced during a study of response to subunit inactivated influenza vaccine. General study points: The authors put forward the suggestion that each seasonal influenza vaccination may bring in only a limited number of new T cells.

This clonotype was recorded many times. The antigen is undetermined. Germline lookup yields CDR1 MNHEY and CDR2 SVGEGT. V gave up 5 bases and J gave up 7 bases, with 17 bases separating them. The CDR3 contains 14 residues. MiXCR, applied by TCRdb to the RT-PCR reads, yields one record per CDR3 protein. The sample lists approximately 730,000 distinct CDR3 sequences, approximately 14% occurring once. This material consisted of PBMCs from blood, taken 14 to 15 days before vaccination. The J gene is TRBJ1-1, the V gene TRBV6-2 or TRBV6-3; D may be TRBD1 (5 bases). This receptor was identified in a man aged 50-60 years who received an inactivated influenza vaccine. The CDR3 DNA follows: TGTGCCAGCAGTCCAACGTGGGGGTTCGGTGAAGCTTTCTTT. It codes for CASSPTWGFGEAFF.